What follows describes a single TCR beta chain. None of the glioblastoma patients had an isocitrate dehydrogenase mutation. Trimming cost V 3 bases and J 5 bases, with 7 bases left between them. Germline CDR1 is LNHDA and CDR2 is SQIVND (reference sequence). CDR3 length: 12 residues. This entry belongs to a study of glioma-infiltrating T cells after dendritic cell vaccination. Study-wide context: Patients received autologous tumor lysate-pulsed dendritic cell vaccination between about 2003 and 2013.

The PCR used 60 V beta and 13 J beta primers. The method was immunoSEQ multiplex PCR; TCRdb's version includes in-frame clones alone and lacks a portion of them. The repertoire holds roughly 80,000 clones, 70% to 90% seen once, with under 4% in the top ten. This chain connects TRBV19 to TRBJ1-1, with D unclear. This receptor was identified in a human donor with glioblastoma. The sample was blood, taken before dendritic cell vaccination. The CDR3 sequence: CASSMAETEAFF. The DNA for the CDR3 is TGTGCCAGTAGTATGGCGGAAACTGAAGCTTTCTTT.